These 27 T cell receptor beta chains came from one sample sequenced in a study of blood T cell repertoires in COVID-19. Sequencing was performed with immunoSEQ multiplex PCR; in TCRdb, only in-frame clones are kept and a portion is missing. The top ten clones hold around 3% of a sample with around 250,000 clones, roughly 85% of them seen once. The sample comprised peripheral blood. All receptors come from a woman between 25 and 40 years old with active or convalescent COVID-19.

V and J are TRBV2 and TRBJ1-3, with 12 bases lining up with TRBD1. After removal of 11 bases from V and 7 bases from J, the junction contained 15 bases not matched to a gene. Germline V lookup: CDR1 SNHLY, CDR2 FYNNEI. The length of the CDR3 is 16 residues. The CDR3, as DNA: TGTGCCGGACAGGGAGGGACAGGGGGCAAAGGGAACACCATATATTTT. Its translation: CAGQGGTGGKGNTIYF.

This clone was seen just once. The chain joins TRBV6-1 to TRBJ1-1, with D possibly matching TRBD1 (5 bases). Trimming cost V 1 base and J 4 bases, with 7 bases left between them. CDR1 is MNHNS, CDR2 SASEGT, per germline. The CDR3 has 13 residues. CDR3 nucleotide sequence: TGTGCCAGCAGTGAAGTGGGGCTCACTGAAGCTTTCTTT. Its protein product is CASSEVGLTEAFF.

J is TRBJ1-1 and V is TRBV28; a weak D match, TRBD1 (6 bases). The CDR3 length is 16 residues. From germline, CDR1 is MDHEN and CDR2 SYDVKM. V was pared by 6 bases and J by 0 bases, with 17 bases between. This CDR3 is CASSLPGVMMNTEAFF. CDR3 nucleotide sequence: TGTGCCAGCAGCCTCCCAGGGGTCATGATGAACACTGAAGCTTTCTTT.

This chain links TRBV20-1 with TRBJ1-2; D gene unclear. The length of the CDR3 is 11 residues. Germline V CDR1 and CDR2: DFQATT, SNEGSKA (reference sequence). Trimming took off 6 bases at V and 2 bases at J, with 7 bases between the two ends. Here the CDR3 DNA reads TGCAGTGCCGGTTACAACTATGGCTACACCTTC. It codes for CSAGYNYGYTF.

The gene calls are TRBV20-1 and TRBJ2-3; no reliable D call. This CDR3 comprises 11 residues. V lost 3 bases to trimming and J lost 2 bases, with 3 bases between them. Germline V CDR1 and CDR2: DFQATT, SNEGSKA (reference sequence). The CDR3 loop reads CSARATDTQYF. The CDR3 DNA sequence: TGCAGTGCTAGGGCCACAGATACGCAGTATTTT.

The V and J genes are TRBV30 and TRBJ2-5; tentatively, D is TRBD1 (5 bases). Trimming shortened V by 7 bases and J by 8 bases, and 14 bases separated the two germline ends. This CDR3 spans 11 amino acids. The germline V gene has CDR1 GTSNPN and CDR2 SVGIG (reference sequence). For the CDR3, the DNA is TGTGCCTTGGGGCAGGATATTACCCAGTACTTC. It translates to CALGQDITQYF.

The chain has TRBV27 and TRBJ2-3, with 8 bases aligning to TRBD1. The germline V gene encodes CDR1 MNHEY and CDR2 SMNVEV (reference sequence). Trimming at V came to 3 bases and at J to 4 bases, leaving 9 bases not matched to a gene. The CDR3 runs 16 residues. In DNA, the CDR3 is TGTGCCAGCAGTTTGGGTGGGACAGGAGAGTCAGATACGCAGTATTTT. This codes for CASSLGGTGESDTQYF.

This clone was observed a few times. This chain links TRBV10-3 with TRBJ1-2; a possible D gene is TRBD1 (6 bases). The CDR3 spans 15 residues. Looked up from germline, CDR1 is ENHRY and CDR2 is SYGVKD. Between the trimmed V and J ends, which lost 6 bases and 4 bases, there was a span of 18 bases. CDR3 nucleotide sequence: TGTGCCATCAGCGCCACAGGGACCGAGGGCTATGGCTACACCTTC. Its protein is CAISATGTEGYGYTF.

The CDR3 protein is CASSRRPRTDAKVDEKLFF. The DNA of the CDR3 is TGCGCCAGCAGTCGCCGCCCGCGGACAGACGCAAAAGTAGATGAAAAACTGTTTTTT. The rearrangement uses TRBV23-1 and TRBJ1-4, with D maybe TRBD1 (6 bases). TRBV23-1 is an open reading frame whose function is uncertain. The CDR3 extends over 19 amino acids. The germline V and J ends were trimmed by 4 bases and 6 bases, with 27 bases remaining between them.

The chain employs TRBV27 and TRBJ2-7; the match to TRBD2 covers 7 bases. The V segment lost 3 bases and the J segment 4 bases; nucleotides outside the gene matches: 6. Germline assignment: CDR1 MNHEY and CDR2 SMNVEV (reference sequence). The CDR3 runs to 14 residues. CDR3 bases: TGTGCCAGCAGTTTGGGGACTATGGGATACGAGCAGTACTTC. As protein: CASSLGTMGYEQYF.

The chain's CDR3 is CASSLKGGTEAFF. The CDR3 DNA follows: TGTGCCAGCAGCCTCAAGGGAGGTACTGAAGCTTTCTTT. V and J are TRBV7-2 and TRBJ1-1; D is uncertain. Trimming pared 5 bases from V and 5 bases from J, leaving 12 bases between. The germline V gene has CDR1 SGHTA and CDR2 FQGNSA. The CDR3 extends over 13 amino acids. Full variable domain (rest looked up from reference TRBV7-2 and TRBJ1-1): GAGVSQSPSNKVTEKGKDVELRCDPISGHTALYWYRQSLGQGLEFLIYFQGNSAPDKSGLPSDRFSAERTGGSVSTLTIQRTQQEDSAVYLCASSLKGGTEAFFGQGTRLTVV.

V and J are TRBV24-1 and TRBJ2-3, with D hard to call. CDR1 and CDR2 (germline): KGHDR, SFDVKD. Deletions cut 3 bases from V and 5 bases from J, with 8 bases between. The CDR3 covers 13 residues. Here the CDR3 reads CATSDPSGDTQYF. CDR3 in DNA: TGTGCCACCAGTGATCCGAGTGGAGATACGCAGTATTTT.

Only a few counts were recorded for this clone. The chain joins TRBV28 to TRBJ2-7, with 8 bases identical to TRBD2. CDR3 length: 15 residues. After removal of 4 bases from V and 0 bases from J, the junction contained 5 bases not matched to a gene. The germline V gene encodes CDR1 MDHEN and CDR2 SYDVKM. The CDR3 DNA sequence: TGTGCCAGCAGTTCAGCGGGGGTCAGCTCCTACGAGCAGTACTTC. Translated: CASSSAGVSSYEQYF.

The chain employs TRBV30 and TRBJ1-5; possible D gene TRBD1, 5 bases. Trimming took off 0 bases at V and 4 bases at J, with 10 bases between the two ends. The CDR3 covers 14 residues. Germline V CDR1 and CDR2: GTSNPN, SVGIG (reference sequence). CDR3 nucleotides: TGTGCCTGGAGTGTTGGCAGGGATAATCAGCCCCAGCATTTT. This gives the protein CAWSVGRDNQPQHF.

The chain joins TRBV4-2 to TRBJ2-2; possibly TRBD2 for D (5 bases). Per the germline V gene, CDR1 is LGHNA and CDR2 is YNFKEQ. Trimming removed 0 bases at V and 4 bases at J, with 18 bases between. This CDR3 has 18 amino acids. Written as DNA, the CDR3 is TGTGCCAGCAGCCAAGATAGCCCCCCGAGGGCCCCCACCGGGGAGCTGTTTTTT. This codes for CASSQDSPPRAPTGELFF.

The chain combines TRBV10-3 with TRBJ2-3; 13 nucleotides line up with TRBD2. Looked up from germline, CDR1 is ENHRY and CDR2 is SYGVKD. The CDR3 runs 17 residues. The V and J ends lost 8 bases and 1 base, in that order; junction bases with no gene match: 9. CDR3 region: CAIGPGTSGVGTDTQYF. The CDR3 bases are TGTGCCATCGGTCCCGGGACTAGCGGGGTGGGCACAGATACGCAGTATTTT.

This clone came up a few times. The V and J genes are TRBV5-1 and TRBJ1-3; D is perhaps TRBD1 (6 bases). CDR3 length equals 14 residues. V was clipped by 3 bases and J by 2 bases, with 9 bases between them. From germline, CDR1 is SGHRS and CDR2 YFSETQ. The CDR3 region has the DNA TGCGCCAGCAGCTCACAGGGAGCTGGAAACACCATATATTTT. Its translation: CASSSQGAGNTIYF. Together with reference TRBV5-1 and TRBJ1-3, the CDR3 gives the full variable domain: KAGVTQTPRYLIKTRGQQVTLSCSPISGHRSVSWYQQTPGQGLQFLFEYFSETQRNKGNFPGRFSGRQFSNSRSEMNVSTLELGDSALYLCASSSQGAGNTIYFGEGSWLTVV.

In DNA form, the CDR3 reads TGTGCCAGCAGTGAGACAGGGGGGAACGAGCAGTACTTC. This codes for CASSETGGNEQYF. V usage is TRBV6-1 and J usage is TRBJ2-7; 9 nucleotides line up with TRBD1. Germline-derived CDR1 and CDR2 are MNHNS and SASEGT. J was trimmed by 5 bases and V by 3 bases; bases with no gene match: 2. The CDR3 runs to 13 residues.

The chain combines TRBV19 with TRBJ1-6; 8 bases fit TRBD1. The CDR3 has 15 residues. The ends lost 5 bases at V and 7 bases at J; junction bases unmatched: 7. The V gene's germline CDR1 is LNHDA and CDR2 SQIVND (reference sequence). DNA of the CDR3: TGTGCCAGTAGTCTCCGGACAGGGCAAAATTCACCCCTCCACTTT. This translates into CASSLRTGQNSPLHF. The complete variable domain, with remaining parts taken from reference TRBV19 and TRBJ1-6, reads DGGITQSPKYLFRKEGQNVTLSCEQNLNHDAMYWYRQDPGQGLRLIYYSQIVNDFQKGDIAEGYSVSREKKESFPLTVTSAQKNPTAFYLCASSLRTGQNSPLHFGNGTRLTVT.

Here the CDR3 DNA reads TGCGCCAGCAGCTTGCGGCGGGGGGCGGAGGGGACCCAGTACTTC. As protein: CASSLRRGAEGTQYF. The chain combines TRBV5-1 with TRBJ2-5, with 8 bases identical to TRBD2. Unmatched junction bases numbered 9, after V lost 1 base and J lost 7 bases. From germline, CDR1 is SGHRS and CDR2 YFSETQ. This CDR3 has 15 residues.

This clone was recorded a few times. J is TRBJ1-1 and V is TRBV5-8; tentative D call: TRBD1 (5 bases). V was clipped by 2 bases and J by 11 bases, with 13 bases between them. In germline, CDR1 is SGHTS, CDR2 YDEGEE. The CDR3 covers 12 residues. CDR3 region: CASSLRGAGAFF. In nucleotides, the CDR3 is TGTGCCAGCAGCTTAAGGGGTGCAGGGGCTTTCTTT.

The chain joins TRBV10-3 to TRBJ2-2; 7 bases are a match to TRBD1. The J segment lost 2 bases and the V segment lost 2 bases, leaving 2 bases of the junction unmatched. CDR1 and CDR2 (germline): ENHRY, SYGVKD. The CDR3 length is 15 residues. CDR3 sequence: CAISEGTANTGELFF. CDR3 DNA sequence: TGTGCCATCAGTGAGGGGACAGCCAACACCGGGGAGCTGTTTTTT.

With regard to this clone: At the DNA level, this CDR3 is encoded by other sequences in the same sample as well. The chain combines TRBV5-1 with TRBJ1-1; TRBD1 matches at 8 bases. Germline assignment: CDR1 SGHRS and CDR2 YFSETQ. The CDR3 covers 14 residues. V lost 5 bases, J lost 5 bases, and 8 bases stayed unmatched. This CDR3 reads CASSIGQGGTEAFF. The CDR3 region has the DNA TGCGCCAGCAGTATCGGACAGGGTGGGACTGAAGCTTTCTTT. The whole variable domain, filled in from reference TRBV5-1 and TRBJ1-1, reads KAGVTQTPRYLIKTRGQQVTLSCSPISGHRSVSWYQQTPGQGLQFLFEYFSETQRNKGNFPGRFSGRQFSNSRSEMNVSTLELGDSALYLCASSIGQGGTEAFFGQGTRLTVV.

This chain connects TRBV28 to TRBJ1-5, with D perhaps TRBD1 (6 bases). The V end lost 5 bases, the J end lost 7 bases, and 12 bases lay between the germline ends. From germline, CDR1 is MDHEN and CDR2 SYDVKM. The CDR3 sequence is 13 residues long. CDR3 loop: CASSTGFGQPQHF. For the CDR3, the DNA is TGTGCCAGCAGTACAGGGTTTGGGCAGCCCCAGCATTTT.

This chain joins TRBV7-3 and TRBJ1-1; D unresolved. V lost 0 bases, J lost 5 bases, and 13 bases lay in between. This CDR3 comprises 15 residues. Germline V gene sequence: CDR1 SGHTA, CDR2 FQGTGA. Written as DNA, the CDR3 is TGTGCCAGCAGCTTAACAGGAAACCGGGGAACTGAAGCTTTCTTT. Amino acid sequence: CASSLTGNRGTEAFF.

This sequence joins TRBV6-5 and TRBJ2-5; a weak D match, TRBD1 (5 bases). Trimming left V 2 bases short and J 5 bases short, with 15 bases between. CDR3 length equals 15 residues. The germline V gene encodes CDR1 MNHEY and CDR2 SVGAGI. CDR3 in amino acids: CASSYLGREGETQYF. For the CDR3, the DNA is TGTGCCAGCAGTTACCTCGGCAGGGAAGGGGAGACCCAGTACTTC.

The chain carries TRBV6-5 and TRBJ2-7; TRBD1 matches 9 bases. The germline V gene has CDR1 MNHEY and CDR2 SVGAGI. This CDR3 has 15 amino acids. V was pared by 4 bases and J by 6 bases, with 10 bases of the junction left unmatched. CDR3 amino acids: CASSSNAGTGREQYF. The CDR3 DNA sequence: TGTGCCAGCAGTTCTAACGCCGGGACAGGGCGCGAGCAGTACTTC.